Listed below are T cell receptor beta chains from one sample, sequenced in a study of CD8 T cells in Susac syndrome. From the immunoSEQ multiplex PCR reads, TCRdb called clonotypes with MiXCR, one entry per CDR3 protein. The data hold some 110,000 distinct CDR3 sequences, with about 93% observed a single time. The sequenced material came from CD4+ T cells from PBMCs. The receptors stem from a human donor in good health. Both conserved end residues are part of each CDR3. A D gene is named only where the DNA matches it firmly. A row's size may be missing; if present it is once, few, many or a size class.

size: .
D: TRBD1
J: TRBJ2-2
V: TRBV7-9
DNA: TGTGCCAGCAGCTTCCGACAGGGAGATACCGGGGAGCTGTTTTTT
CDR3: CASSFRQGDTGELFF

size: once
D: .
J: TRBJ2-7
V: TRBV11-2
DNA: TGTGCCAGCAGCTTAGAGGGTCGGGGAGCATACGAGCAGTACTTC
CDR3: CASSLEGRGAYEQYF

size: .
D: .
J: TRBJ1-1
V: TRBV27
DNA: TGTGCCAGCAGTTTAATGGTCAACACTGAAGCTTTCTTT
CDR3: CASSLMVNTEAFF

size: once
D: TRBD1
J: TRBJ2-1
V: TRBV23-1
DNA: TGCGCCAGCAGACCGGGACAGGGTAACAATGAGCAGTTCTTC
CDR3: CASRPGQGNNEQFF

size: .
D: .
J: TRBJ1-3
V: TRBV3-1
DNA: TGTGCCAGCAGCCCTCAAGTCTTCGGGGAAGGAGGAAACACCATATATTTT
CDR3: CASSPQVFGEGGNTIYF

size: .
D: .
J: TRBJ1-2
V: TRBV29-1
DNA: TGCAGCGTTAGAACCGGGACTCGGGGGGGCTACACCTTC
CDR3: CSVRTGTRGGYTF

size: .
D: .
J: TRBJ2-7
V: TRBV6-2/TRBV6-3
DNA: TGTGCCAGCAACCCGACAGGAAAAACCTTTGTCGGGCAGTACTTC
CDR3: CASNPTGKTFVGQYF

size: .
D: TRBD1
J: TRBJ1-2
V: TRBV5-1
DNA: TGCGCCAGCAGCATAGACAGGGGGTTGGATGGCTACACCTTC
CDR3: CASSIDRGLDGYTF

size: .
D: .
J: TRBJ2-3
V: TRBV5-6
DNA: TGTGCCAGCCAGCCGGGAGTAACGACAGATACGCAGTATTTT
CDR3: CASQPGVTTDTQYF

size: once
D: .
J: TRBJ2-3
V: TRBV4-1
DNA: TGCGCCAGCAGCCCGCGGGCAGGAACCCCCACAGATACGCAGTATTTT
CDR3: CASSPRAGTPTDTQYF

size: .
D: .
J: TRBJ1-1
V: TRBV5-1
DNA: TGCGCCAGCAGCTGGGGGGAGGGGTTGAGAGCTTTCTTT
CDR3: CASSWGEGLRAFF

size: .
D: .
J: TRBJ2-7
V: TRBV9
DNA: TGTGCCAGCAGCGTAGATCGCAGGGGACTGCAGTACTTC
CDR3: CASSVDRRGLQYF

size: .
D: .
J: TRBJ2-7
V: TRBV4-3
DNA: TGCGCCAGCAGCCAAGAGCTCGGCAGAACCTACGAGCAGTACTTC
CDR3: CASSQELGRTYEQYF

size: .
D: .
J: TRBJ2-7
V: TRBV5-5
DNA: TGTGCCAGCAGCTTGGAACAGCGGACCCTTCGAGAGCAGTACTTC
CDR3: CASSLEQRTLREQYF

size: .
D: .
J: TRBJ1-2
V: TRBV2
DNA: TGTGCCAGCACTCTAAAGTCGACTAACTATGGCTACACCTTC
CDR3: CASTLKSTNYGYTF

size: .
D: TRBD1
J: TRBJ2-3
V: TRBV6-5
DNA: TGTGCCAGCAGTGGACAGGGGCCCTTCACAGATACGCAGTATTTT
CDR3: CASSGQGPFTDTQYF

size: .
D: TRBD1
J: TRBJ1-4
V: TRBV19
DNA: TGTGCCAGTAGAACAGGGGGAAATGAAAAACTGTTTTTT
CDR3: CASRTGGNEKLFF

size: .
D: TRBD2
J: TRBJ2-5
V: TRBV2
DNA: TGTGCCAGCAGTGAAAGACCCCTAGCGGAAAAAGAGACCCAGTACTTC
CDR3: CASSERPLAEKETQYF

size: .
D: .
J: TRBJ1-5
V: TRBV6-6
DNA: TGTGCCAGCAGTCTCGAGGGGCCCCAGCATTTT
CDR3: CASSLEGPQHF

size: .
D: .
J: TRBJ2-2
V: TRBV4-3
DNA: TGCGCCAGCAGCCAAGATAGGTGGTTGGGGGAGCTGTTTTTT
CDR3: CASSQDRWLGELFF

size: .
D: .
J: TRBJ2-2
V: TRBV29-1
DNA: TGCAGCGTTGGACTAAGGACGGGAAGAAACACCGGGGAGCTGTTTTTT
CDR3: CSVGLRTGRNTGELFF

size: .
D: .
J: TRBJ1-4
V: TRBV5-4
DNA: TGTGCCAGCAGCCCCGGGGGGACTACTAATGAAAAACTGTTTTTT
CDR3: CASSPGGTTNEKLFF

size: .
D: TRBD1
J: TRBJ1-2
V: TRBV2
DNA: TGTGCCAGCAAAAGGCTGCAGGGGGCTCTTGATGGCTACACCTTC
CDR3: CASKRLQGALDGYTF

size: .
D: .
J: TRBJ2-3
V: TRBV5-4
DNA: TGTGCCAGCAACTTCGGCCTTCTGACCCCGAGCACAGATACGAAGTATTTT
CDR3: CASNFGLLTPSTDTKYF

size: .
D: TRBD1
J: TRBJ1-5
V: TRBV3-1
DNA: TGTGCCAGCAGCCAAGGGACAGGGAGCAATCAGCCCCAGCATTTT
CDR3: CASSQGTGSNQPQHF

size: once
D: .
J: TRBJ2-1
V: TRBV2
DNA: TGTGCCAGCAGTGAAGCGCAGGGCCGGATACTTTACAATGAGCAGTTCTTC
CDR3: CASSEAQGRILYNEQFF

size: once
D: TRBD2
J: TRBJ2-2
V: TRBV10-3
DNA: TGTGCCATCAGGGGACTAGCGGGAGGCCCAGGGGAGCTGTTTTTT
CDR3: CAIRGLAGGPGELFF

size: .
D: .
J: TRBJ2-1
V: TRBV5-5
DNA: TGTGCCAGCAGCTCAGACCCCGCCTACAATGAGCAGTTCTTC
CDR3: CASSSDPAYNEQFF

size: .
D: .
J: TRBJ2-3
V: TRBV29-1
DNA: TGCAGCGTTTCTCCCAACTTACCCACAGATACGCAGTATTTT
CDR3: CSVSPNLPTDTQYF

size: .
D: TRBD1
J: TRBJ1-5
V: TRBV19
DNA: TGTGCCAGTAGCAACAGGGGTTCCAATCAGCCCCAGCATTTT
CDR3: CASSNRGSNQPQHF

size: once
D: .
J: TRBJ2-1
V: TRBV10-3
DNA: TGTGCCATCAGTGAGTCTGGCAGGGCACATTACAATGAGCAGTTCTTC
CDR3: CAISESGRAHYNEQFF

size: .
D: .
J: TRBJ1-3
V: TRBV6-5
DNA: TGTGCCAGCAGTTATGACGGACTTAACACCATATATTTT
CDR3: CASSYDGLNTIYF

size: .
D: TRBD2
J: TRBJ2-5
V: TRBV11-2
DNA: TGTGCCAGCAGCCCCTCCCCGGGACTAGCGGGACAAGAGACCCAGTACTTC
CDR3: CASSPSPGLAGQETQYF

size: .
D: .
J: TRBJ2-1
V: TRBV29-1
DNA: TGCAGCGTTAAGGTTGATGAGCAGTTCTTC
CDR3: CSVKVDEQFF

size: .
D: .
J: TRBJ1-2
V: TRBV30
DNA: TGTGCCTGGAGCAGGATCCGCTATGGCTACACCTTC
CDR3: CAWSRIRYGYTF

size: .
D: TRBD1
J: TRBJ2-1
V: TRBV12-3/TRBV12-4
DNA: TGTGCCAGCAGTTGGTTTGGGGACAGGGTCCGCCAGTTCTTC
CDR3: CASSWFGDRVRQFF

size: .
D: .
J: TRBJ2-5
V: TRBV5-4
DNA: TGTGCCAGCAGCTTTTCGACCCGGGCAGAGACCCAGTACTTC
CDR3: CASSFSTRAETQYF

size: .
D: .
J: TRBJ2-2
V: TRBV15
DNA: TGTGCCACCAGCAGGCCCTGGACCGGGGAGCTGTTTTTT
CDR3: CATSRPWTGELFF

size: .
D: .
J: TRBJ1-1
V: TRBV2
DNA: TGTGCCAGCAGCTACCAGGGACCCACTGAAGCTTTCTTT
CDR3: CASSYQGPTEAFF

size: .
D: .
J: TRBJ2-7
V: TRBV6-2/TRBV6-3
DNA: TGTGCCAGCAGGTCACTTTACGAGCAGTACTTC
CDR3: CASRSLYEQYF

size: .
D: .
J: TRBJ1-2
V: TRBV3-1
DNA: TGTGCCAGCAGCCAAGGACCGCCAGATGGCTACACCTTC
CDR3: CASSQGPPDGYTF

size: .
D: .
J: TRBJ1-5
V: TRBV24-1
DNA: TGTGCCACCAGTGATTCAGGCGGACCCGGGGAGCCCCAGCATTTT
CDR3: CATSDSGGPGEPQHF

size: .
D: TRBD1
J: TRBJ2-3
V: TRBV10-3
DNA: TGTGCCATCAGACCCGACAGGGCGGGCACAGATACGCAGTATTTT
CDR3: CAIRPDRAGTDTQYF

size: .
D: .
J: TRBJ1-1
V: TRBV5-1
DNA: TGCGCCAGCAGCTTGCGCACGGTGAACACTGAAGCTTTCTTT
CDR3: CASSLRTVNTEAFF

size: once
D: .
J: TRBJ2-5
V: TRBV24-1
DNA: TGTGCCACCGGGGTCGGCCGATTGGAGACCCAGTACTTC
CDR3: CATGVGRLETQYF

size: .
D: TRBD1
J: TRBJ1-5
V: TRBV6-5
DNA: TGTGCCAGCAGTTACTTTGGACAGGGTCAGCCCCAGCATTTT
CDR3: CASSYFGQGQPQHF

size: .
D: TRBD2
J: TRBJ2-3
V: TRBV27
DNA: TGTGCCAGCAGTCCTCGGACTAGGAGGCGTACAGATACGCAGTATTTT
CDR3: CASSPRTRRRTDTQYF

size: .
D: TRBD1
J: TRBJ2-5
V: TRBV7-2
DNA: TGTGCCAGCAGCCCCAATCCCCCGACAGGGAGAGAGACCCAGTACTTC
CDR3: CASSPNPPTGRETQYF